The clone carrying this T cell receptor beta chain has a handful of counts. Per germline, CDR1 MNHNY and CDR2 SVGAGI (reference sequence). The CDR3 spans 15 residues. V lost 6 bases to trimming and J lost 14 bases, with 27 bases between them. Here immunoSEQ multiplex PCR was the method, and the copy in TCRdb shows in-frame clones only, minus some. The sample includes about 34,000 clones, 70% to 90% of them seen just once. This sample was taken from a study of control samples from healthy donors and cancer patients. The TCR comes from a woman between 40 and 55 years old with lung cancer. V and J are TRBV6-6 and TRBJ2-3; possibly TRBD2 for D (6 bases). Input material: PBMCs. The CDR3: CASRSGTHQSQVRYF. CDR3 in DNA: TGTGCCAGCAGGTCCGGGACTCATCAATCGCAAGTAAGGTATTTT.